This TCR beta chain was identified during a study of shared clonotypes between healthy human individuals. Study in general: CD4 naive and CD4 memory each took three plates per donor, while CD8 naive took two and CD8 memory one.

This clone was seen a single time. Antigen: not known. The same CDR3 can be traced to other DNA sequences in this sample. Positive CCR7 selection of CD45RO-negative cells yielded the naive CD8 cells, and terminally differentiated effector memory CD45RA+ cells were excluded. Donors were Caucasian adults residing in Nashville, Tennessee, USA. Study-level results: On the whole, naive subsets had larger estimated richness than memory subsets had. Sample collection involved blood only; tissue repertoires are likely different.

TCRdb keeps only in-frame clones here, not all; method: immunoSEQ multiplex PCR. The table has around 550,000 clones, around 96% seen once. From germline, CDR1 is SGHVS and CDR2 FQNEAQ. Trimming stripped 5 bases from V and 0 bases from J, with 5 bases between. The CDR3 loop spans 14 amino acids. The gene calls are TRBV7-8 and TRBJ2-6; D unclear. Sequencing was performed on naive CD8+ T cells sorted from blood. The source is a woman aged 25 to 45 in good health. The CDR3 sequence: CASSPNSGANVLTF. The CDR3 bases are TGTGCCAGCAGCCCTAACTCTGGGGCCAACGTCCTGACTTTC. The whole variable domain, remainder taken from reference TRBV7-8 and TRBJ2-6, is GAGVSQSPRYKVAKRGQDVALRCDPISGHVSLFWYQQALGQGPEFLTYFQNEAQLDKSGLPSDRFFAERPEGSVSTLKIQRTQQEDSAVYLCASSPNSGANVLTFGAGSRLTVL.